This paragraph reports one T cell receptor beta chain. TCRdb's table, derived via immunoSEQ multiplex PCR, lists solely in-frame clones and lacks some. The table shows roughly 410,000 clones, with about 88% occurring only once. These data are taken from a study of blood T cell repertoires in COVID-19. Study-wide background: The United States, Italy and Spain provided the acute and convalescent COVID-19 samples. The cDNA or gDNA used as material had been derived from T cells, B-cell-depleted T cells, or PBMCs.

The CDR3 sequence is 13 residues long. Losses at the gene ends were 1 base for V and 12 bases for J; bases not matched to a gene: 11. Per germline, CDR1 GTSNPN and CDR2 SVGIG (reference sequence). Sample: peripheral blood. The sequence came from a woman aged 40 to 50 with COVID-19, enrolled during active disease. This chain joins TRBV30 and TRBJ1-1; TRBD1 matches 7 bases. CDR3 coding DNA: TGTGCCTGGAGTGCACCCTCGACAGGGAGGCCTTTCTTT. It yields the protein CAWSAPSTGRPFF.